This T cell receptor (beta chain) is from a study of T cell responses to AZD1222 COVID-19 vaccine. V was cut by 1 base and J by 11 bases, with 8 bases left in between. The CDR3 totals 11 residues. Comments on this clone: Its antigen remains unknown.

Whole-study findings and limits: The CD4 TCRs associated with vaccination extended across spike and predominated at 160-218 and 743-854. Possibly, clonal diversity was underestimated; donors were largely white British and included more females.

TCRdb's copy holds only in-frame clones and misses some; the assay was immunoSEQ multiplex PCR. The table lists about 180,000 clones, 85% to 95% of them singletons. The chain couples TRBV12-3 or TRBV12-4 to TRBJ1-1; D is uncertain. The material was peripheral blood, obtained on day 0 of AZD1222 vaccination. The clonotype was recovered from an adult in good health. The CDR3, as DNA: TGTGCCAGCAGTTTAGGGATGCGGGCTTTCTTT. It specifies CASSLGMRAFF.